What follows is one TCR beta chain and its context. Each sample's input was about 250 ng genomic DNA, 35,000 to 40,000 genome equivalents. One tube held mixed TRB-A and TRB-B primer pools for touch-down PCR. One entry per CDR3 protein, without DNA, is what TCRdb gives after re-calling the multiplex PCR reads. Its clone listing holds about 11,000 distinct CDR3 sequences. The entry originates in a study of T cell clusters in autoimmune cytopenias. The wider study: Per sample, median TRB depth was approximately 52,000 reads, yielding a median roughly 2,200 distinct clonotypes.

CDR1 and CDR2 from the germline V gene are KGHSH and LQKENI. The CDR3 spans 14 residues. These data also featured in a second study, about T cell repertoires in aging, cancer and after chemotherapy.

The sequence came from a human donor in good health. Sequencing used peripheral blood. The chain combines TRBV18 with TRBJ2-3; lacking DNA, the TRBD1 call made by TCRdb goes unchecked. The CDR3 loop reads CASSRGQAADTQYF. Looking up the rest from reference TRBV18 and TRBJ2-3 gives the full variable domain: NAGVMQNPRHLVRRRGQEARLRCSPMKGHSHVYWYRQLPEEGLKFMVYLQKENIIDESGMPKERFSAEFPKEGPSILRIQQVVRGDSAAYFCASSRGQAADTQYFGPGTRLTVL.